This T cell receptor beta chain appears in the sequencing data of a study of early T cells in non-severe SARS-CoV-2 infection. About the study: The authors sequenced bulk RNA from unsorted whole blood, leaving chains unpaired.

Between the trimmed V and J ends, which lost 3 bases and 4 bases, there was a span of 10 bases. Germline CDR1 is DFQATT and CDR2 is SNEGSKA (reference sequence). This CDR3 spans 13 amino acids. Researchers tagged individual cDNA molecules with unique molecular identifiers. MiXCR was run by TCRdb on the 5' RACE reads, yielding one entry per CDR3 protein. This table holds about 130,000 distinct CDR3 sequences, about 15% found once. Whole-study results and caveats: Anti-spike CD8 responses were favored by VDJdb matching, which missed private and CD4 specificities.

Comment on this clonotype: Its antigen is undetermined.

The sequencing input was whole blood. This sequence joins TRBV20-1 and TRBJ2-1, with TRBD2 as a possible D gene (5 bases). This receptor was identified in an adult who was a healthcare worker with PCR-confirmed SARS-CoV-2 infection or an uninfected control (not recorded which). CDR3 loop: CSARSSNYNEQFF. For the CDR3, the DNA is TGCAGTGCTAGGTCTAGCAATTACAATGAGCAGTTCTTC.